Sequencing of this T cell receptor beta chain was carried out in a study of blood T cells in healthy people across ages. Together with a sample-barcoded 5' primer, a J-beta primer mix was included in a second PCR lasting about 6 to 12 cycles. MiXCR, run by TCRdb on the 5' RACE reads, gives a single entry per CDR3 protein. The repertoire holds 1.5 million to 2 million distinct CDR3 sequences, around 50% seen once, with around 2.1% in the top ten. As concerns this clonotype: Relative to the germline gene, one junction end is altered; a read error may explain this.

Germline lookup yields CDR1 MDHEN and CDR2 SYDVKM. The CDR3 loop spans 15 amino acids. This TCR came from a woman aged 35 to 49 in good health. The material sequenced was blood. The J gene is TRBJ2-7, the V gene TRBV28; 8 nucleotides align to TRBD1. CDR3 sequence (DNA): TGTGCCAGCGGTTTCCAGAAGGCAGGGGGCAATGAGCAGTACTTC. Its protein is CASGFQKAGGNEQYF.